This T cell receptor (beta chain) appears in the sequencing data of a study of blood T cell repertoires in COVID-19. Study-wide background: PBMCs, B-cell-depleted T cells, or T cells provided the cDNA or gDNA that made up the material.

Assay: immunoSEQ multiplex PCR; the TCRdb copy retains only in-frame clones and omits some. The sample has about 220,000 clones, about nine tenths seen once. The TCR comes from a man aged 35-49 years with acute or convalescent COVID-19. Sequenced input: peripheral blood.

The CDR3 DNA reads TGTGCCAGCAGCCAAGGCCCCGACTCCTCCTACGAGCAGTACTTC. It encodes CASSQGPDSSYEQYF. The chain combines TRBV7-2 with TRBJ2-7; D is unresolved. Germline V CDR1 and CDR2: SGHTA, FQGNSA. This CDR3 spans 15 amino acids. V dropped 5 bases and J dropped 0 bases, with 14 bases sitting between them. Variable domain in full (rest from reference TRBV7-2 and TRBJ2-7): GAGVSQSPSNKVTEKGKDVELRCDPISGHTALYWYRQSLGQGLEFLIYFQGNSAPDKSGLPSDRFSAERTGGSVSTLTIQRTQQEDSAVYLCASSQGPDSSYEQYFGPGTRLTVT.